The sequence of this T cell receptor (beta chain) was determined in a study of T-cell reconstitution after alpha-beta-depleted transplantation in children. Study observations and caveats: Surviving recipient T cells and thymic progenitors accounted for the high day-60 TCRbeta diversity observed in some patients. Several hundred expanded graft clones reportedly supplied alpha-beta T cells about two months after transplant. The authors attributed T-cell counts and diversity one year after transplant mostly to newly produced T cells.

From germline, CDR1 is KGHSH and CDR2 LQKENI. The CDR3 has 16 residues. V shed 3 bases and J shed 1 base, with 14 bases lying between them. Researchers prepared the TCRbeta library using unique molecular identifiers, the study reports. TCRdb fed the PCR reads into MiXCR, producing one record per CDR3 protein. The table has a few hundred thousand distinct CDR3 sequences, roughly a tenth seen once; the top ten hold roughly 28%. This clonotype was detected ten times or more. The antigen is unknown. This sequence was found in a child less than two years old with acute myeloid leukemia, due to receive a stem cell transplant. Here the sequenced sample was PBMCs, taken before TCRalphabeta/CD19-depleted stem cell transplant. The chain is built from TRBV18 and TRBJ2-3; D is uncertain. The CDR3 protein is CASSPRLVAGTDTQYF. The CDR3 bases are TGTGCCAGCTCACCTAGACTGGTAGCTGGCACAGATACGCAGTATTTT.